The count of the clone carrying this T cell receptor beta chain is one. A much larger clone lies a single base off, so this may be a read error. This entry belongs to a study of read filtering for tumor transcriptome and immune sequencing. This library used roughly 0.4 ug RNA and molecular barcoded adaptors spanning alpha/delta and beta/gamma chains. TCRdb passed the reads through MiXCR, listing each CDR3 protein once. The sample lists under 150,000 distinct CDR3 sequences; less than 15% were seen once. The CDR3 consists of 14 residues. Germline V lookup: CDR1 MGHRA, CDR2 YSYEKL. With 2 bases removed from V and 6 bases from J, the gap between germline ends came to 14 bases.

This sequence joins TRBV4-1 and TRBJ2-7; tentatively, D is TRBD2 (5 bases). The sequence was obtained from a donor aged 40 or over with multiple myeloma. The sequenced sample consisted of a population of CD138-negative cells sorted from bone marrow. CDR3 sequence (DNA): TGCGCCAGCAGCCAATTGCGGGCCGGTCCCGAGCAGTACTTC. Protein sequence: CASSQLRAGPEQYF.